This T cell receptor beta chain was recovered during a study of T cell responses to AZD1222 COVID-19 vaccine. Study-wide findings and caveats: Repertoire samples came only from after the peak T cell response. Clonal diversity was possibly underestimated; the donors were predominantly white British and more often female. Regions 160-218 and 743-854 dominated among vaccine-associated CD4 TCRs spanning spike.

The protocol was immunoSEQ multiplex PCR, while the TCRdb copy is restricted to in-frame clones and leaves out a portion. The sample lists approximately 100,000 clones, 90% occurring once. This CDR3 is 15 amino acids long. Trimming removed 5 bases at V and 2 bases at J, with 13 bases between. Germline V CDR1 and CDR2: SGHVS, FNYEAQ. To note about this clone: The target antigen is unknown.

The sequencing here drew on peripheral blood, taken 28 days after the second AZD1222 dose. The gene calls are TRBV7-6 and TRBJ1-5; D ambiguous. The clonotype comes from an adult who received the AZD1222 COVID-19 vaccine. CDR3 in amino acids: CASSPSGVGNQPQHF. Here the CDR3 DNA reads TGTGCCAGCAGCCCCAGCGGGGTTGGCAATCAGCCCCAGCATTTT.